One and the same sample provided the 20 T cell receptor beta chains below, sequenced in a study of early T cells in non-severe SARS-CoV-2 infection. MiXCR, run by TCRdb on the 5' RACE reads, gives a single entry per CDR3 protein. The data show just under 65,000 distinct CDR3 sequences, with about 10% seen just once and 2.9% held by the top ten. The material sequenced was whole blood, taken at baseline. These receptors were taken from an adult who was a healthcare worker with PCR-confirmed SARS-CoV-2 infection or an uninfected control (not recorded which).

The chain couples TRBV7-6 to TRBJ2-5; D not resolved. Germline assignment: CDR1 SGHVS and CDR2 FNYEAQ. The V and J ends lost 5 bases and 0 bases respectively, with 10 bases between them. The CDR3 is 14 amino acids. The CDR3, as DNA: TGTGCCAGCAGCCAGACCGGGTACCAAGAGACCCAGTACTTC. It encodes CASSQTGYQETQYF.

The J gene is TRBJ1-4, the V gene TRBV6-2 or TRBV6-3; TRBD1 matches 9 bases. The germline CDR1 and CDR2 sequences are MNHEY and SVGEGT. Trimming removed 6 bases from V and 8 bases from J; junction bases left unmatched: 4. The CDR3 length is 13 residues. CDR3 DNA sequence: TGTGCCAGCAGACAGGGGGCATCGGAAAAACTGTTTTTT. Amino acids: CASRQGASEKLFF.

The chain joins TRBV11-2 to TRBJ2-3, with a possible D match to TRBD2 (6 bases). The CDR3 is 14 amino acids. Germline V gene sequence: CDR1 SGHAT, CDR2 FQNNGV. The V end was cut by 3 bases, the J end by 2 bases, with 9 bases between. CDR3 sequence: CASSFGTYTDTQYF. As DNA, the CDR3 is TGTGCCAGCAGCTTCGGGACTTACACAGATACGCAGTATTTT.

The chain couples TRBV3-1 to TRBJ1-6; possibly TRBD1 for D (6 bases). The CDR3 runs 19 residues. The germline V gene has CDR1 LGHDT and CDR2 YNNKEL (reference sequence). V gave up 4 bases and J gave up 6 bases, with 25 bases separating them. CDR3 region: CASSPRGGLGGFGNSPLHF. The CDR3 nucleotides read TGTGCCAGCAGCCCAAGGGGCGGTCTAGGGGGTTTTGGTAATTCACCCCTCCACTTT.

This clonotype was counted only a few times. The V and J genes are TRBV5-6 and TRBJ2-4, with unresolved D. Looked up from germline, CDR1 is SGHDT and CDR2 is YYEEEE. The CDR3 has 16 residues. The ends were cut back, 0 bases at V and 0 bases at J, with 10 bases in the middle. The CDR3 DNA is TGTGCCAGCAGCTTGGTGCCAGATCTAGCCAAAAACATTCAGTACTTC. It codes for CASSLVPDLAKNIQYF.

This clonotype was seen a handful of times. This chain joins TRBV19 and TRBJ1-1; 7 positions match TRBD1. The CDR3 is made up of 17 amino acids. Germline loops: CDR1 LNHDA, CDR2 SQIVND (reference sequence). With 2 bases clipped from V and 3 bases from J, the junction kept 12 bases outside the gene matches. The CDR3, as DNA: TGTGCCAGTAGTATATCGCCCCGGACAGGCTGGGACACTGAAGCTTTCTTT. This translates into CASSISPRTGWDTEAFF.

This clonotype came up many times. The rearrangement links TRBV12-3 or TRBV12-4 to TRBJ1-2; D perhaps matches TRBD1 (5 bases). The CDR3 runs to 13 residues. V lost 3 bases to trimming and J lost 4 bases, with 9 bases between them. The CDR3 here is CASSLEGFYGYTF. The CDR3 DNA is TGTGCCAGCAGTTTGGAGGGGTTCTATGGCTACACCTTC.

This clonotype has just a few counts. This chain connects TRBV20-1 to TRBJ1-2; TRBD1 agrees at 9 bases. Germline V gene data show CDR1 as DFQATT and CDR2 as SNEGSKA (reference sequence). The V gene end was trimmed by 0 bases and the J gene end by 1 base; junction bases not matched to a gene: 9. The CDR3 runs 17 residues. CDR3 amino acids: CSARDWDRVRGNYGYTF. In nucleotides, the CDR3 is TGCAGTGCTAGAGATTGGGACAGGGTTAGGGGTAACTATGGCTACACCTTC.

This clonotype was seen at least ten times. The genes are TRBV21-1 and TRBJ1-4; TRBD1, the table's D call, was not compared with the DNA. TRBV21-1 is recorded as a pseudogene. The CDR3 is 18 amino acids. The DNA of the CDR3 is TGTGCCAGCAGCAAAGCTGGGACAGGGGTAGGGACTAATGAAAAACTGTTTTTT. Protein sequence: CASSKAGTGVGTNEKLFF.

At least ten counts were recorded for this clonotype. The chain combines TRBV25-1 with TRBJ1-6; 10 bases match TRBD1. Trimming took 7 bases from V and 10 from J; bases not matched to a gene: 16. The CDR3 is 17 residues long. Germline values: CDR1 MGHDK, CDR2 SYGVNS. The CDR3 loop is CASKTIPGQGKSSPLHF. The CDR3 DNA reads TGTGCCAGCAAAACGATACCGGGACAGGGGAAAAGCTCACCCCTCCACTTT.

The chain employs TRBV12-3 or TRBV12-4 and TRBJ2-1; 7 bases line up with TRBD2. This CDR3 is 14 amino acids long. V lost 3 bases, J lost 4 bases, and 3 bases stayed unmatched. The CDR3 sequence: CASSLRTSYNEQFF. CDR3 bases: TGTGCCAGCAGTTTGAGGACTAGTTACAATGAGCAGTTCTTC.

This clonotype was seen at least ten times. The V and J genes are TRBV29-1 and TRBJ1-1; perhaps TRBD1 as D (6 bases). The germline V gene encodes CDR1 SQVTM and CDR2 ANQGSEA. Trimming removed 1 base from V and 7 bases from J, with 10 bases in between. This CDR3 spans 12 amino acids. CDR3 sequence reads: CSVEGGGGEAFF. DNA of the CDR3: TGCAGCGTTGAAGGAGGGGGAGGTGAAGCTTTCTTT. The whole variable domain, filled in from reference TRBV29-1 and TRBJ1-1, reads SAVISQKPSRDICQRGTSLTIQCQVDSQVTMMFWYRQQPGQSLTLIATANQGSEATYESGFVIDKFPISRPNLTFSTLTVSNMSPEDSSIYLCSVEGGGGEAFFGQGTRLTVV.

A few counts support this clonotype. V usage is TRBV10-2 and J usage is TRBJ2-1, with TRBD1 identical over 7 bases. After removal of 7 bases from V and 7 bases from J, the junction contained 10 bases not matched to a gene. Germline CDR1 is WSHSY and CDR2 is SAAADI. The CDR3 is 14 residues long. CDR3 bases: TGCGCCAGCACCAATCCCGACAGGGTGAATGAGCAGTTCTTC. Translating it yields CASTNPDRVNEQFF.

This clonotype was seen at least ten times. V usage is TRBV27 and J usage is TRBJ2-7, with 8 bases aligning to TRBD1. Germline loops: CDR1 MNHEY, CDR2 SMNVEV (reference sequence). Losses at the gene ends were 5 bases for V and 0 bases for J; bases not matched to a gene: 9. The CDR3 runs to 16 residues. The CDR3 region has the DNA TGTGCCAGCAGTCCAGCCGGGACAGGATACTCCTACGAGCAGTACTTC. This encodes CASSPAGTGYSYEQYF.

The chain's CDR3 is CASSIDPARTGSVTEAFF. DNA for the CDR3: TGTGCCAGTAGTATAGACCCGGCCCGGACAGGGTCGGTCACTGAAGCTTTCTTT. The rearrangement links TRBV19 to TRBJ1-1; 8 nucleotides line up with TRBD1. The CDR3 length is 18 residues. Looked up from germline, CDR1 is LNHDA and CDR2 is SQIVND (reference sequence). The V segment lost 0 bases and the J segment 4 bases; nucleotides outside the gene matches: 13. Full variable domain (missing parts from reference TRBV19 and TRBJ1-1): DGGITQSPKYLFRKEGQNVTLSCEQNLNHDAMYWYRQDPGQGLRLIYYSQIVNDFQKGDIAEGYSVSREKKESFPLTVTSAQKNPTAFYLCASSIDPARTGSVTEAFFGQGTRLTVV.

The chain recombines TRBV4-3 with TRBJ2-2; 11 bases fit TRBD2. With 4 bases clipped from V and 5 bases from J, the junction kept 9 bases outside the gene matches. CDR1 and CDR2 (germline): LGHNA, YSLEER. This CDR3 spans 17 amino acids. CDR3 DNA sequence: TGCGCCAGCAGCCCCCGCGGGGCTAGCGGGGGGACCGGGGAGCTGTTTTTT. It codes for CASSPRGASGGTGELFF.

This clonotype was observed a few times. The rearrangement links TRBV5-5 to TRBJ1-2; D ambiguous. The length of the CDR3 is 12 residues. Germline V gene sequence: CDR1 SGHKS, CDR2 YYEKEE (reference sequence). V lost 5 bases and J 1 base, leaving 6 bases between the germline ends. CDR3: CASSWGNYGYTF. CDR3 DNA sequence: TGTGCCAGCAGTTGGGGTAACTATGGCTACACCTTC. Using reference TRBV5-5 and TRBJ1-2 for the parts outside the CDR3, the full variable domain is DAGVTQSPTHLIKTRGQQVTLRCSPISGHKSVSWYQQVLGQGPQFIFQYYEKEERGRGNFPDRFSARQFPNYSSELNVNALLLGDSALYLCASSWGNYGYTFGSGTRLTVV.

The rearrangement uses TRBV7-9 and TRBJ2-1; D may be TRBD2 (7 bases). Germline V gene lookup returns CDR1 SEHNR and CDR2 FQNEAQ (reference sequence). Between the trimmed V and J ends, which lost 3 bases and 7 bases, there was a span of 16 bases. The CDR3 consists of 15 residues. The chain's CDR3 is CASSFLGGPNNEQFF. The CDR3 nucleotides read TGTGCCAGCAGCTTTTTGGGGGGGCCTAATAATGAGCAGTTCTTC.

Only a few counts were recorded for this clonotype. This chain joins TRBV7-6 and TRBJ2-7; D assignment may be TRBD1 or TRBD2 (5 bases each). CDR1 and CDR2 (germline): SGHVS, FNYEAQ. The CDR3 has 13 residues. The V end lost 0 bases, the J end lost 6 bases, and 9 bases lay between the germline ends. The CDR3 here is CASSLASGSEQYF. Written as DNA, the CDR3 is TGTGCCAGCAGCTTAGCGTCAGGGAGCGAGCAGTACTTC.

The CDR3 sequence is CASSPRGNREDTQYF. CDR3 bases: TGTGCCAGCAGTCCGCGGGGGAACCGGGAAGATACGCAGTATTTT. The J gene is TRBJ2-3, the V gene TRBV2; 7 bases match TRBD2. Germline values: CDR1 SNHLY, CDR2 FYNNEI. CDR3 size: 15 residues. The J segment lost 5 bases and the V segment lost 5 bases, leaving 10 bases of the junction unmatched.